The 8 T cell receptor beta chains given below trace back to one sample, sequenced in a study of blood T cell repertoires in COVID-19. Only in-frame clones appear in the TCRdb table, and some are missing; sequencing was by immunoSEQ multiplex PCR. In the table there are a few hundred thousand clones, more than 70% of which are singletons. The sequencing input was peripheral blood. The receptor source for this set is a woman between 50 and 59 years old who had recovered from COVID-19.

CDR3 bases: TGTGCCATCAGCCCGGGACAGGGACGCACAGATACGCAGTATTTT. Translation: CAISPGQGRTDTQYF. V usage is TRBV10-3 and J usage is TRBJ2-3, with 9 bases identical to TRBD1. Trimming took 6 bases from V and 1 from J; bases not matched to a gene: 5. The CDR3 sequence is 15 residues long. CDR1 and CDR2 from the germline V gene are ENHRY and SYGVKD.

This clone was observed a few times. The rearrangement uses TRBV7-2 and TRBJ1-1; D possibly corresponds to TRBD1 (6 bases). The germline CDR1 and CDR2 sequences are SGHTA and FQGNSA. V was trimmed by 5 bases and J by 1 base, leaving 17 bases between them. The CDR3 covers 16 residues. The CDR3 loop is CASSSNSGTSNTEAFF. The CDR3 bases are TGTGCCAGCAGCAGTAACTCCGGGACATCGAACACTGAAGCTTTCTTT.

The chain couples TRBV19 to TRBJ1-2; TRBD1 matches 8 bases. The V gene end was trimmed by 6 bases and the J gene end by 4 bases; junction bases not matched to a gene: 4. CDR1 is LNHDA and CDR2 is SQIVND in the germline V gene (reference sequence). The CDR3 extends over 13 amino acids. CDR3 DNA sequence: TGTGCCAGTAGCCCCAGGGGGCTCTATGGCTACACCTTC. Translated, it gives CASSPRGLYGYTF.

The chain has TRBV28 and TRBJ2-7, with TRBD2 matching over 12 bases. The CDR3 loop spans 17 amino acids. V was clipped by 3 bases and J by 2 bases; unmatched bases: 8. Germline CDR1 and CDR2: MDHEN and SYDVKM. The CDR3 nucleotides read TGTGCCAGCAGTTTTTCGCTAGCGGGAGGGCCAACCTACGAGCAGTACTTC. It is translated as CASSFSLAGGPTYEQYF.

The genes are TRBV5-1 and TRBJ2-3, with D perhaps matching TRBD2 (7 bases). This CDR3 is 15 amino acids long. Trimming took off 4 bases at V and 1 base at J, with 13 bases between the two ends. Looked up from germline, CDR1 is SGHRS and CDR2 is YFSETQ. The CDR3 here is CASSLGGGGTDTQYF. The DNA of the CDR3 is TGCGCCAGCAGCCTGGGAGGGGGGGGCACAGATACGCAGTATTTT.

The chain combines TRBV19 with TRBJ1-4; no firm D call. Trimming pared 3 bases from V and 4 bases from J, leaving 9 bases between. CDR3 length: 14 amino acids. Germline V gene sequence: CDR1 LNHDA, CDR2 SQIVND (reference sequence). The CDR3 here is CASSMRDYNEKLFF. The DNA of the CDR3 is TGTGCCAGTAGTATGCGGGATTATAATGAAAAACTGTTTTTT.

The chain joins TRBV18 to TRBJ1-1, with D perhaps TRBD1 (6 bases). The CDR3 runs to 13 residues. Germline V CDR1 and CDR2: KGHSH, LQKENI. The V gene lost 3 bases and the J gene lost 6 bases, with 11 bases spanning the gap. This CDR3 is CASSPEGGAEAFF. DNA for the CDR3: TGTGCCAGCTCACCGGAAGGGGGGGCTGAAGCTTTCTTT.

V and J are TRBV27 and TRBJ2-1; D is unclear. Germline-derived CDR1 and CDR2 are MNHEY and SMNVEV (reference sequence). The V and J ends lost 0 bases and 4 bases respectively, with 4 bases between them. There are 13 residues in the CDR3. CDR3 coding DNA: TGTGCCAGCAGTTTATCGCTATACAATGAGCAGTTCTTC. It encodes CASSLSLYNEQFF.